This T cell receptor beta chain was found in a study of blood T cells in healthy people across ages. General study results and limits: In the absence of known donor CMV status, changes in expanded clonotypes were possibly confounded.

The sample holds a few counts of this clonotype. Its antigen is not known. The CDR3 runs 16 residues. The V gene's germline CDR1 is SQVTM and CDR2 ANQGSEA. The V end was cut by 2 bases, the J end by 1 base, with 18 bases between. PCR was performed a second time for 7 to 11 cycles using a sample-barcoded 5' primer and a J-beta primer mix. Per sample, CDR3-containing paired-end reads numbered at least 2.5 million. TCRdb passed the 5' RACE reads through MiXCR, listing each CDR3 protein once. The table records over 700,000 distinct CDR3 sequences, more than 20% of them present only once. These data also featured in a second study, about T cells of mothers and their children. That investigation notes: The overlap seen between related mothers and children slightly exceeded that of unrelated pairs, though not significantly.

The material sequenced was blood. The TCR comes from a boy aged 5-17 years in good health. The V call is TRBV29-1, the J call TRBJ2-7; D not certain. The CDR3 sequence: CSVEMEEQNTSYEQYF. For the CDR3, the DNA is TGCAGCGTTGAAATGGAAGAGCAGAATACTTCCTACGAGCAGTACTTC.